These T cell receptor beta chains were read from a single sample in a study of blood T cell repertoires in COVID-19. Sequencing was performed with immunoSEQ multiplex PCR; in TCRdb, only in-frame clones are kept and a portion is missing. The profile shows a few hundred thousand clones, 70% to 90% of them singletons. The material sequenced was peripheral blood. Receptors originate from a woman aged 45-65 years with COVID-19, enrolled during active disease. The CDR3 runs from the conserved cysteine through the conserved F or W. A D gene is named only where the DNA matches it firmly. For some rows the clone size is stated as once, few or many, or as a class when expanded; others skip it.

TRBJ1-5	once	TRBD1	TRBV12-5	TGTGCTAGCGGACAGGCTAGCAATCAGCCCCAGCATTTT	CASGQASNQPQHF
TRBJ2-7	NA	TRBD1	TRBV7-8	TGTGCCAGCAGCTTAGCAGGGGGACAGGGGGCGCGGGAGCAGTACTTC	CASSLAGGQGAREQYF
TRBJ1-1	NA	TRBD1	TRBV11-3	TGTGCCAGCAGCCCGGGAGGGGGCGCGGAAGCTTTCTTT	CASSPGGGAEAFF
TRBJ1-1	once	TRBD1	TRBV4-2	TGTGCCAGCAGCCAAGGGGGACAGACTACTGAAGCTTTCTTT	CASSQGGQTTEAFF
TRBJ1-3	NA	NA	TRBV7-2	TGTGCCAGCACCTCGAGAGGGAGGGACACCATATATTTT	CASTSRGRDTIYF
TRBJ2-1	NA	TRBD2	TRBV3-1/TRBV3-2	TGTGCCAGCAGCTACAGCGGGAGCATGCAGTTCTTC	CASSYSGSMQFF
TRBJ1-5	NA	TRBD1	TRBV6-5	TGTGCCAGCAGGGGGACAGAACACAATCAGCCCCAGCATTTT	CASRGTEHNQPQHF
TRBJ1-4	once	NA	TRBV7-2	TGTGCCAGCAGCCTCAGACAGGCTACATATGAAAAACTGTTTTTT	CASSLRQATYEKLFF
TRBJ2-1	NA	TRBD1	TRBV30	TGTGCCTGGTTACGGGACAGGGGGATTAATGAGCAGTTCTTC	CAWLRDRGINEQFF
TRBJ2-1	NA	NA	TRBV7-9	TGTGCCAGCAGCTTATCATCCCGACTACTCACGGGATACAATGAGCAGTTCTTC	CASSLSSRLLTGYNEQFF
TRBJ2-6	NA	NA	TRBV24-1	TGTGCCACCAGTTCCTCCAGCTCTGGGGCCAACGTCCTGACTTTC	CATSSSSSGANVLTF